A single sample is the source of the 15 T cell receptor beta chains below, sequenced in a study of blood T cell repertoires in COVID-19. The protocol was immunoSEQ multiplex PCR, while the TCRdb copy is restricted to in-frame clones and leaves out a portion. The data contain approximately 140,000 clones, more than 80% of them singletons. The sample consisted of peripheral blood. These receptor sequences come from a man between 65 and 85 years old with acute or convalescent COVID-19.

This clone was detected only once. The genes are TRBV6-5 and TRBJ1-2; possibly TRBD1 for D (5 bases). V lost 11 bases, J lost 4 bases, and 11 bases lay in between. Germline V CDR1 and CDR2: MNHEY, SVGAGI. This CDR3 is 11 amino acids long. The CDR3 DNA is TGTGCCCTGTCGGGGGGCTATGGCTACACCTTC. The encoded protein is CALSGGYGYTF.

In its sample, this clone was seen once. The rearrangement links TRBV3-1 (or the pseudogene TRBV3-2) to TRBJ1-6; no firm D call. V gave up 1 base and J gave up 9 bases, with 7 bases separating them. Germline loops: CDR1 LGHDT, CDR2 YNNKEL (reference sequence). This CDR3 has 13 amino acids. Written as DNA, the CDR3 is TGTGCCAGCAGCCAAGGTTCAGGTTCACCCCTCCACTTT. It translates to CASSQGSGSPLHF.

V gene TRBV9 combines with J gene TRBJ1-2; no clear D gene. V was cut by 0 bases and J by 2 bases, with 11 bases left in between. The CDR3 length is 15 residues. Germline-derived CDR1 and CDR2 are SGDLS and YYNGEE. CDR3 protein: CASSVGLSYNYGYTF. CDR3 bases: TGTGCCAGCAGCGTAGGGCTGTCATACAACTATGGCTACACCTTC.

This chain links TRBV4-1 with TRBJ1-1, with D perhaps matching TRBD1 (5 bases). This CDR3 comprises 13 residues. V gave up 0 bases and J gave up 5 bases, with 7 bases separating them. The germline V gene encodes CDR1 MGHRA and CDR2 YSYEKL. CDR3 amino acids: CASSQDRGTEAFF. The CDR3 coding sequence is TGCGCCAGCAGCCAAGATAGGGGTACTGAAGCTTTCTTT.

V and J are TRBV11-1 and TRBJ1-1, with unresolved D. CDR1 is SGHAT and CDR2 is FQDESV in the germline V gene (reference sequence). Trimming pared 2 bases from V and 1 base from J, leaving 11 bases between. This CDR3 has 15 residues. CDR3 DNA sequence: TGTGCCAGCAGCTTAAAGCGCTACTCGAACACTGAAGCTTTCTTT. Translated, it gives CASSLKRYSNTEAFF.

The chain uses TRBV5-1 and TRBJ1-5; 8 positions agree with TRBD1. Germline-derived CDR1 and CDR2 are SGHRS and YFSETQ. The J segment lost 6 bases and the V segment lost 1 base, leaving 6 bases of the junction unmatched. The CDR3 has 15 amino acids. The chain's CDR3 is CASSLWSGGGQPQHF. CDR3 sequence (DNA): TGCGCCAGCAGCTTGTGGTCAGGGGGCGGTCAGCCCCAGCATTTT.

The V call is TRBV6-5, the J call TRBJ1-2; no clear D gene. The CDR3 is 12 amino acids. Per the germline V gene, CDR1 is MNHEY and CDR2 is SVGAGI. Trimming removed 6 bases from V and 4 bases from J, with 9 bases in between. In nucleotides, the CDR3 is TGTGCCAGCAGGGAGGGCGGCTATGGCTACACCTTC. Translated, it gives CASREGGYGYTF.

The chain recombines TRBV6-5 with TRBJ1-2, with a weak D call TRBD1 (6 bases). CDR3 length: 13 residues. Deletions cut 6 bases from V and 5 bases from J, with 13 bases between. The germline CDR1 and CDR2 sequences are MNHEY and SVGAGI. CDR3 sequence: CASSPETGYGYTF. Written as DNA, the CDR3 is TGTGCCAGCAGCCCCGAGACAGGTTATGGCTACACCTTC.

The chain couples TRBV5-1 to TRBJ2-1; TRBD2 matches at 10 bases. V lost 7 bases to trimming and J lost 5 bases; unmatched junction nucleotides: 6. The germline V gene has CDR1 SGHRS and CDR2 YFSETQ. This CDR3 has 14 amino acids. The CDR3 bases are TGCGCCAGCTCTAGCGGGAGTAGCCACAATGAGCAGTTCTTC. This encodes CASSSGSSHNEQFF.

J is TRBJ1-2 and V is TRBV7-3; 7 positions match TRBD1. Germline CDR1 and CDR2: SGHTA and FQGTGA. Trimming at V came to 5 bases and at J to 4 bases, leaving 7 bases not matched to a gene. CDR3 length equals 14 residues. The DNA of the CDR3 is TGTGCCAGCAGCCCCACAACAGGGGCCTATGGCTACACCTTC. Encoded protein: CASSPTTGAYGYTF. Drawing the rest from reference TRBV7-3 and TRBJ1-2, the complete variable domain is GAGVSQTPSNKVTEKGKYVELRCDPISGHTALYWYRQSLGQGPEFLIYFQGTGAADDSGLPNDRFFAVRPEGSVSTLKIQRTERGDSAVYLCASSPTTGAYGYTFGSGTRLTVV.

V usage is TRBV5-4 and J usage is TRBJ2-7; 7 bases are shared with TRBD1. Germline V gives CDR1 SGHNT, CDR2 YYREEE (reference sequence). With V trimmed by 3 bases and J by 4 bases, 4 bases remained unmatched. The CDR3 sequence is 13 residues long. The CDR3 loop reads CASSSNRGYEQYF. The CDR3 region has the DNA TGTGCCAGCAGCTCCAACAGGGGTTACGAGCAGTACTTC.

This rearrangement joins TRBV11-2 to TRBJ1-2, with 8 bases aligning to TRBD1. Trimming took 1 base from V and 4 from J; bases not matched to a gene: 2. This CDR3 comprises 14 residues. Germline V gene sequence: CDR1 SGHAT, CDR2 FQNNGV. The CDR3 region has the DNA TGTGCCAGCAGCTTAGGACAGGGGAGCTATGGCTACACCTTC. Amino acid sequence: CASSLGQGSYGYTF.

The genes are TRBV28 and TRBJ1-2, with D maybe TRBD1 (5 bases). V was pared by 1 base and J by 7 bases, with 13 bases between. The CDR3 sequence is 14 residues long. Germline V gene lookup returns CDR1 MDHEN and CDR2 SYDVKM. CDR3 in amino acids: CASSLSGGTTGYTF. The CDR3 DNA follows: TGTGCCAGCAGTTTATCCGGCGGGACTACTGGCTACACCTTC.

The V and J genes are TRBV4-2 and TRBJ1-6, with D possibly being TRBD1 (6 bases). V lost 4 bases and J 7 bases, leaving 32 bases between the germline ends. The CDR3 extends over 21 amino acids. Germline assignment: CDR1 LGHNA and CDR2 YNFKEQ. In nucleotides, the CDR3 is TGTGCCAGCAGCCGCTCCAGTCCGACAGGCTCTACCTCAATCTTCAATTCACCCCTCCACTTT. It translates to CASSRSSPTGSTSIFNSPLHF.

J is TRBJ1-6 and V is TRBV11-2; 7 positions match TRBD1. The CDR3 is 14 residues long. Looked up from germline, CDR1 is SGHAT and CDR2 is FQNNGV. The V gene end was trimmed by 3 bases and the J gene end by 6 bases; junction bases not matched to a gene: 2. The CDR3 region has the DNA TGTGCCAGCAGCTTCGGGACAGTTAATTCACCCCTCCACTTT. Translating it yields CASSFGTVNSPLHF. Drawing the rest from reference TRBV11-2 and TRBJ1-6, the complete variable domain is EAGVAQSPRYKIIEKRQSVAFWCNPISGHATLYWYQQILGQGPKLLIQFQNNGVVDDSQLPKDRFSAERLKGVDSTLKIQPAKLEDSAVYLCASSFGTVNSPLHFGNGTRLTVT.